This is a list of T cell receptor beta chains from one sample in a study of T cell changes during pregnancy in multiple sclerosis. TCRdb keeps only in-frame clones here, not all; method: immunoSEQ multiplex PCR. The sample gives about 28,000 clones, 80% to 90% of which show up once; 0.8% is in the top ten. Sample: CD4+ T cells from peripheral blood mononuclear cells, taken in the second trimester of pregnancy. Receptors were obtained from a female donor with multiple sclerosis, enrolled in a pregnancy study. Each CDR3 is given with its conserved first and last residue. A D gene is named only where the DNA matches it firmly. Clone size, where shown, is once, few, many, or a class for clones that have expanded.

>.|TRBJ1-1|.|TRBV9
TGTGCCAGCAGCGTAGGACCCGACAGGTGGACTGAAGCTTTCTTT
CASSVGPDRWTEAFF
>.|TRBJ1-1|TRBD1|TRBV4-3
TGCGCCAGCAGCTTATGGAGTATGGGACAGGGATGGGGGAACACTGAAGCTTTCTTT
CASSLWSMGQGWGNTEAFF
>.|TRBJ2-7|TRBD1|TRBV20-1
TGCAGTGCGTACAGGGGGCGCGAGCAGTACTTC
CSAYRGREQYF
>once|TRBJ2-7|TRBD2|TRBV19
TGTGCCAGTAGTCCGACTAGCGGTTCACCCTACGAGCAGTACTTC
CASSPTSGSPYEQYF
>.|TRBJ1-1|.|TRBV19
TGTGCCAGTAGTATCCGGCAGGATCGGACTGAAGCTTTCTTT
CASSIRQDRTEAFF
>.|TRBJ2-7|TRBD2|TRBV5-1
TGCGCCAGCAGCCCGGGGGGGTCCCAGGTCTACGAGCAGTACTTC
CASSPGGSQVYEQYF
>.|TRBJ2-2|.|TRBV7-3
TGTGCCAGCGCCCCTTTAGCTTTAGGGGAGCTGTTTTTT
CASAPLALGELFF
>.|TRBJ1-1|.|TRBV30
TGTGCCTCCTTGGAGGGCAACATGAACACTGAAGCTTTCTTT
CASLEGNMNTEAFF
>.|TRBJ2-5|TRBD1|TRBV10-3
TGTGCCATCAGGCAGGGGGTTACGGAGACCCAGTACTTC
CAIRQGVTETQYF
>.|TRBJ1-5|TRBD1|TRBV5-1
TGCGCCAGCAGCTTAGACAGGGACCAGCCCCAGCATTTT
CASSLDRDQPQHF
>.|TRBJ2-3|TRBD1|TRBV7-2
TGTGCCAGCAGTAAAAACAGGGGAACCACAGATACGCAGTATTTT
CASSKNRGTTDTQYF
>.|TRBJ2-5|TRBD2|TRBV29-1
TGCAGCGTTGAAGCGGGGGGAGAGACCCAGTACTTC
CSVEAGGETQYF
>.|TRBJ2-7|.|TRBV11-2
TGTGCCAGCAGCCTTATTAGGGGGGGCTTCGAGCAGTACTTC
CASSLIRGGFEQYF
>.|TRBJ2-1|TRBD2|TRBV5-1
TGCGCCAGCAGCTTGGTGGCTAGCGGGGGGTCGGGGGAGCAGTTCTTC
CASSLVASGGSGEQFF
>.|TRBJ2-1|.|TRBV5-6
TGTGCCAGCAGCTCCCTCGGGGGTCAGGGTGGCTACAATGAGCAGTTCTTC
CASSSLGGQGGYNEQFF
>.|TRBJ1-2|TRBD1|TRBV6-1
TGTGCCAGCAGTCTTACAGGGGGAAGAGGCTATGGCTACACCTTC
CASSLTGGRGYGYTF
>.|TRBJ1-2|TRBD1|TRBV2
TGTGCCAGCAGTGATGTTTTAAGGAGGACAGGAGTTGGCTACACCTTC
CASSDVLRRTGVGYTF
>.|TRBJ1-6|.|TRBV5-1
TGCGCCAGCAGCCCTAGGGGCGAAACACCCCTCCACTTT
CASSPRGETPLHF
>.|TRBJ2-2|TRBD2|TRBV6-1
TGTGCCAGCAGTGCTCCCAATTCGCCGCGGGGGGGCCGGGGCACCGGGGAGCTGTTTTTT
CASSAPNSPRGGRGTGELFF
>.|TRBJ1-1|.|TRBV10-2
TGCGCCAGCAGTGAGTCTGGGTTTGCTCCGGGAGCTTTCTTT
CASSESGFAPGAFF
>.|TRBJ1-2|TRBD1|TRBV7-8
TGTGCCAGCAGCCCGGGACAGGGGGGCTATGGCTACACCTTC
CASSPGQGGYGYTF
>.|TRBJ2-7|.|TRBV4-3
TGCGCCAGCAGCCTTAAGTCGACTGCTGACAGGCGGGCCTACGAGCAGTACTTC
CASSLKSTADRRAYEQYF
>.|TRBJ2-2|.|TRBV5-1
TGCGCCAGCAGCTTGTTCTTAGGGGCCGGGGAGCTGTTTTTT
CASSLFLGAGELFF
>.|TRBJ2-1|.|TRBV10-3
TGTGCCATCAGCGACAGGTCCGATGAGCAGTTCTTC
CAISDRSDEQFF
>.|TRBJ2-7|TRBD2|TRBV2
TGTGCCAGCAGTGAAGCGGAGGCTAGGAGCGGGGGGTCCTACGAGCAGTACTTC
CASSEAEARSGGSYEQYF
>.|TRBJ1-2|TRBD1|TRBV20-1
TGCAGTGCCGACAGGGGGAATGGCTACACCTTC
CSADRGNGYTF
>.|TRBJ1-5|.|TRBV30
TGTGCCTGGAGTGTACAGGGAGATCAGCCCCAGCATTTT
CAWSVQGDQPQHF
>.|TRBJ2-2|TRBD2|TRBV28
TGTGCCAGCAGTCCGAGCGGGGGGAAGGACGGGGAGCTGTTTTTT
CASSPSGGKDGELFF
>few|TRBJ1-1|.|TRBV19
TGTGCCAGTATGGAGAGGCCACGGACTGAAGCTTTCTTT
CASMERPRTEAFF
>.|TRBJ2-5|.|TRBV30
TGTGCCTGGGGTGCTACAGCCTCCGGAGAGACCCAGTACTTC
CAWGATASGETQYF
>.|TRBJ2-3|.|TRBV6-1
TGTGCCAGCAGTGACCCCGGGAAACTACAGGATACGCAGTATTTT
CASSDPGKLQDTQYF
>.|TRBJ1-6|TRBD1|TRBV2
TGTGCCAGCACCAACGTAGGACAGGGTAATAATTCACCCCTCCACTTT
CASTNVGQGNNSPLHF